The text below deals with one TCR beta chain. The antigen is not known. The sample belongs to a study of T cell responses to AZD1222 COVID-19 vaccine. Study-level results: In the spike-specific TCR repertoire, nearly half reportedly target unmutated variant regions. Recipients of AZD1222 seropositive at baseline numbered only six or seven.

Produced via immunoSEQ multiplex PCR; TCRdb's table is partial and in-frame only. Found here are around 130,000 clones, around nine tenths of them singletons; the top ten hold under 3.5%. Per germline, CDR1 LGHNA and CDR2 YNFKEQ. J was trimmed by 3 bases and V by 1 base; bases with no gene match: 2. CDR3 length equals 16 residues. This clonotype was sampled from an adult in good health. V usage is TRBV4-2 and J usage is TRBJ2-3; 12 bases line up with TRBD2. The material sequenced was peripheral blood, taken on day 0 of AZD1222 vaccination. The CDR3 loop reads CASSQGTSGMTDTQYF. The DNA of the CDR3 is TGTGCCAGCAGCCAAGGGACTAGCGGGATGACAGATACGCAGTATTTT.